This entry lists 5 T cell receptor beta chains sequenced from one sample in a study of T cell responses to AZD1222 COVID-19 vaccine. The method was immunoSEQ multiplex PCR; TCRdb's version includes in-frame clones alone and lacks a portion of them. The sample lists 65,000 to 80,000 clones; about 91% were seen once. The sequencing used peripheral blood, collected on day 0 of MenACWY control vaccination. The receptors here all came from an adult in good health.

This chain uses TRBV19 with TRBJ2-1, with D perhaps TRBD2 (5 bases). The CDR3 is made up of 13 amino acids. CDR1 and CDR2 from the germline V gene are LNHDA and SQIVND (reference sequence). Trimming shortened V by 3 bases and J by 4 bases, and 7 bases separated the two germline ends. The CDR3 spells CASSIGVYNEQFF. Written as DNA, the CDR3 is TGTGCCAGTAGTATCGGGGTGTACAATGAGCAGTTCTTC.

The chain carries TRBV5-1 and TRBJ2-1; 7 bases agree with TRBD2. The trim removed 2 bases at V and 0 bases at J, leaving 8 bases unmatched. This CDR3 comprises 17 residues. Looked up from germline, CDR1 is SGHRS and CDR2 is YFSETQ. Here the CDR3 reads CASSLSLAVLSYNEQFF. CDR3 DNA sequence: TGCGCCAGCAGCTTATCCCTAGCGGTTCTCTCCTACAATGAGCAGTTCTTC.

This chain uses TRBV7-2 with TRBJ1-3; the D gene is possibly TRBD1 (6 bases). V lost 3 bases and J 1 base, leaving 7 bases between the germline ends. The germline V gene encodes CDR1 SGHTA and CDR2 FQGNSA. The CDR3 is made up of 14 amino acids. This CDR3 reads CASSFTGSGNTIYF. The DNA for the CDR3 is TGTGCCAGCAGCTTCACAGGGTCTGGAAACACCATATATTTT.

The V gene is TRBV18, the J gene TRBJ2-7; D tentatively fits TRBD1 or TRBD2 (5 bases each). CDR1 is KGHSH, CDR2 LQKENI, per germline. The CDR3 extends over 13 amino acids. Trimming removed 3 bases at V and 0 bases at J, with 6 bases between. CDR3 DNA sequence: TGTGCCAGCTCACCGGGACGCTCCTACGAGCAGTACTTC. It translates to CASSPGRSYEQYF.

J is TRBJ2-1 and V is TRBV11-3; maybe TRBD2 (5 bases). CDR3 size: 15 residues. V was clipped by 1 base and J by 8 bases, with 15 bases between them. Germline V lookup: CDR1 SGHNT, CDR2 YENEEA. The DNA of the CDR3 is TGTGCCAGCAGCTTAGGTGGGAGCTTGGTCTATGAGCAGTTCTTC. Its translation is CASSLGGSLVYEQFF.